The source of this TCR beta chain is a study of identical twins. Findings and limits, study-wide: For out-of-frame alpha sequences shared by twins, low generation probability was in excess. Sequences that were beta out-of-frame showed weaker excess twin sharing.

CDR1 and CDR2 (germline): DFQATT, SNEGSKA (reference sequence). This CDR3 region has 13 residues. V gave up 3 bases and J gave up 4 bases, with 12 bases separating them. Many counts were recorded for this clonotype. Its antigen is not known. A universal primer site came from template switching; cDNA carried unique molecular identifiers. TCRdb reprocessed the 5' RACE reads with MiXCR, giving one entry per CDR3 protein. In the table there are around 280,000 distinct CDR3 sequences, about 8.9% of which are singletons. The same sample was also used in a study of yellow fever vaccine responses in identical twins. That work adds: Twins' vaccine T cell response reportedly seemed partly convergent, partly personalized.

The sequencing sample was made of memory (CD45RO+) T cells sorted from blood. The chain joins TRBV20-1 to TRBJ2-5; tentatively, D is TRBD1 or TRBD2 (5 bases each). This sequence was found in a woman aged 18-35 years in good health. For the CDR3, the DNA is TGCAGTGCTAGGGGGGAATCAGGAGAGACCCAGTACTTC. Residues: CSARGESGETQYF.